This TCR beta chain was retrieved from a study of T cell clonality in common variable immunodeficiency. The germline CDR1 and CDR2 sequences are SGHKS and YYEKEE (reference sequence). The CDR3 runs 13 residues. The V end was cut by 3 bases, the J end by 3 bases, with 7 bases between. At least ten counts were recorded for this clone. The read ends 3 residues before the CDR3 terminus; that terminus is restored from the germline J gene. Assay used: immunoSEQ multiplex PCR; TCRdb lists only in-frame clones, some missing. The sample has about 40,000 clones, none seen only once. The TCR comes from a person between 18 and 75 years old in good health. Sequences were obtained from peripheral blood mononuclear cells. This chain connects TRBV5-5 to TRBJ1-5; D is unclear. Incomplete CDR3 DNA: TGTGCCAGCAGCTGGCAGTCCAATCAGCCC. This codes for CASSWQSNQP. The whole CDR3 sequence reads CASSWQSNQPQHF. Full variable domain (remainder filled in from reference TRBV5-5 and TRBJ1-5): DAGVTQSPTHLIKTRGQQVTLRCSPISGHKSVSWYQQVLGQGPQFIFQYYEKEERGRGNFPDRFSARQFPNYSSELNVNALLLGDSALYLCASSWQSNQPQHFGDGTRLSIL.